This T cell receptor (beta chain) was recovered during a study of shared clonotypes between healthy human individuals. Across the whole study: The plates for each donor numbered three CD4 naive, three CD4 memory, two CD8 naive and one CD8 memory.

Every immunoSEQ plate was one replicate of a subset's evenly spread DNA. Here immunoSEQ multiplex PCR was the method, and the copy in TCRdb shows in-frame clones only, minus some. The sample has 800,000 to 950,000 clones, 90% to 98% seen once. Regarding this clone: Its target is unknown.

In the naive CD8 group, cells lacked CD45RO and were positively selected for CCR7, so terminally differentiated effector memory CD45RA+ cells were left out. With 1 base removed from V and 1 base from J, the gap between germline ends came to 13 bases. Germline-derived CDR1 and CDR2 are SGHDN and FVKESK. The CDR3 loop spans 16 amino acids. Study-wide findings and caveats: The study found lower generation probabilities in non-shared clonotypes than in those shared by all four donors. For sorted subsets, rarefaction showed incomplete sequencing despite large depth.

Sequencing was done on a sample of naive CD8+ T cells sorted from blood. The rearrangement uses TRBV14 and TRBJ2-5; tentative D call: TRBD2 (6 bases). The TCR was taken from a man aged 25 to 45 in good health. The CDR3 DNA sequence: TGTGCCAGCAGCCAAGCGAACTGGGGGGTCCAAGAGACCCAGTACTTC. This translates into CASSQANWGVQETQYF.